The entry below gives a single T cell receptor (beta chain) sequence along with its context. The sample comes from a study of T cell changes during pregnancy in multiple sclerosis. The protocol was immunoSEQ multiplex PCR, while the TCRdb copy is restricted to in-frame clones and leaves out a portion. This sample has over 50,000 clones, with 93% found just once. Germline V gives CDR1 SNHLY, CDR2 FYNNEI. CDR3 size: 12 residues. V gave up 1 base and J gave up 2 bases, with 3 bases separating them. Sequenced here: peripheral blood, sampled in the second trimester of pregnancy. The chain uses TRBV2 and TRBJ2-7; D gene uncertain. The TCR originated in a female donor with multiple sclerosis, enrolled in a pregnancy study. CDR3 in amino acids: CASSEGAYEQYF. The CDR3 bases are TGTGCCAGCAGTGAAGGAGCCTACGAGCAGTACTTC.